What follows are 30 T cell receptor beta chains derived from one specimen sequenced in a study of T cells in Graves' hyperthyroidism and ophthalmopathy. TCR beta CDR3 sequences were amplified from RNA transcripts. With the HTBI primer set, the TCR CDR3 went through a first round of RT-PCR. TCRdb re-called the multiplex PCR reads through MiXCR, storing one row per CDR3 protein. The repertoire includes hundreds of thousands of distinct CDR3 sequences, 22% of them detected once, and around two thirds sits in the top ten. Source material: blood. Receptors originate from a man aged 30 to 39 with Graves' ophthalmopathy.

The gene calls are TRBV12-3 or TRBV12-4 and TRBJ2-7, with TRBD2 matching 10 bases. The V segment lost 6 bases and the J segment 9 bases; nucleotides outside the gene matches: 11. CDR3 length: 14 amino acids. CDR3 loop: CASSPGAGGLRQYF. The CDR3 DNA reads TGTGCCAGCAGCCCTGGAGCGGGAGGGCTCAGGCAGTACTTC.

This chain joins TRBV3-1 and TRBJ2-3; D is ambiguous. V was pared by 1 base and J by 6 bases, with 5 bases between. The CDR3 length is 12 residues. Per the germline V gene, CDR1 is LGHDT and CDR2 is YNNKEL (reference sequence). Here the CDR3 reads CASSQGEDTQYF. DNA for the CDR3: TGTGCCAGCAGCCAAGGTGAGGATACGCAGTATTTT.

The chain has TRBV6-6 and TRBJ2-7; D gene ambiguous. The V end was cut by 0 bases, the J end by 0 bases, with 12 bases between. This CDR3 is 16 amino acids long. Per germline, CDR1 MNHNY and CDR2 SVGAGI (reference sequence). CDR3 region: CASSYSSGAASYEQYF. DNA for the CDR3: TGTGCCAGCAGTTACTCGTCCGGTGCGGCCTCCTACGAGCAGTACTTC.

The rearrangement uses TRBV28 and TRBJ1-2; 9 nucleotides match TRBD1. J gave up 2 bases and V 1 base, and 2 bases lay outside the gene matches. From germline, CDR1 is MDHEN and CDR2 SYDVKM. The CDR3 has 15 residues. Written as DNA, the CDR3 is TGTGCCAGCAGTTTATTTGGGACAGGGAACTATGGCTACACCTTC. It yields the protein CASSLFGTGNYGYTF.

This clonotype was recorded a few times. V and J are TRBV20-1 and TRBJ2-3; maybe TRBD1 (6 bases). CDR3 length: 14 residues. In germline, CDR1 is DFQATT, CDR2 SNEGSKA (reference sequence). Trimming stripped 6 bases from V and 3 bases from J, with 16 bases between. CDR3 region: CSATWTASTDTQYF. CDR3 DNA sequence: TGCAGTGCCACCTGGACAGCCTCGACAGATACGCAGTATTTT.

This chain connects TRBV19 to TRBJ2-5, with 7 bases aligning to TRBD1. The CDR3 loop spans 12 amino acids. Trimming took 5 bases from V and 10 from J; bases not matched to a gene: 7. Per the germline V gene, CDR1 is LNHDA and CDR2 is SQIVND (reference sequence). The chain's CDR3 is CASSYRGMDQYF. CDR3 coding DNA: TGTGCCAGTAGTTACAGGGGAATGGACCAGTACTTC.

The gene calls are TRBV30 and TRBJ2-2; no definite D call. CDR1 GTSNPN and CDR2 SVGIG come from the germline V gene (reference sequence). The V end was cut by 0 bases, the J end by 6 bases, with 17 bases between. This CDR3 contains 16 residues. For the CDR3, the DNA is TGTGCCTGGAGTGTTTCCCTACCGGGCCTATCCGGGGAGCTGTTTTTT. Translation: CAWSVSLPGLSGELFF.

This clonotype was seen a few times. This chain links TRBV20-1 with TRBJ2-1, with D hard to call. Germline CDR1 DFQATT, CDR2 SNEGSKA (reference sequence). V was pared by 0 bases and J by 6 bases, with 15 bases between. The CDR3 has 15 amino acids. CDR3 DNA sequence: TGCAGTGCTAGAGACCCTAGTCCGCCGAGCAATGAGCAGTTCTTC. This encodes CSARDPSPPSNEQFF.

This clonotype was picked up many times. The CDR3 is CASSSPDRGDEKLFF. The CDR3 DNA is TGTGCCAGCAGTTCCCCGGACAGGGGGGATGAAAAACTGTTTTTT. The chain is built from TRBV6-1 and TRBJ1-4, with 10 bases fitting TRBD1. The CDR3 runs 15 residues. Germline V CDR1 and CDR2: MNHNS, SASEGT. J lost 6 bases, V lost 5 bases, and 6 bases had no gene match.

This clonotype was found a few times. The rearrangement links TRBV7-3 to TRBJ1-2; no clear D. V lost 5 bases and J 4 bases, leaving 17 bases between the germline ends. The length of the CDR3 is 15 residues. Germline CDR1 reads SGHTA; CDR2 reads FQGTGA. The CDR3 DNA is TGTGCCAGCAGCCCCGCGCCGAGCATTGGCTATGGCTACACCTTC. Translating it yields CASSPAPSIGYGYTF.

This clonotype was seen a handful of times. At one end the junction does not follow the germline gene, possibly because of a read error. The genes are TRBV11-1 and TRBJ2-1; tentatively, D is TRBD1 or TRBD2 (5 bases each). The length of the CDR3 is 16 residues. Germline loops: CDR1 SGHAT, CDR2 FQDESV (reference sequence). In DNA, the CDR3 is TGCGCCAGCAGCCGAGCTCCGGGGACGAGAAACAATGAGCAGTTCTTC. Translated, it gives CASSRAPGTRNNEQFF.

The V gene is TRBV10-1, the J gene TRBJ2-1; TRBD2 agrees at 8 bases. The CDR3 length is 14 residues. V lost 10 bases and J lost 7; bases outside the gene matches: 12. Germline V gives CDR1 WNHNN, CDR2 SYGVQD (reference sequence). The CDR3 spells CAILPSGWGNEQFF. CDR3 coding DNA: TGCGCCATCCTCCCTAGCGGGTGGGGTAATGAGCAGTTCTTC.

This clonotype came up many times. The rearrangement uses TRBV20-1 and TRBJ2-3; unclear D gene. Trimming removed 1 base from V and 3 bases from J, with 17 bases in between. Germline CDR1 reads DFQATT; CDR2 reads SNEGSKA (reference sequence). This CDR3 spans 16 amino acids. CDR3 protein: CSARVDWRGPTDTQYF. The CDR3 nucleotides are TGCAGTGCTAGAGTCGACTGGCGCGGACCGACAGATACGCAGTATTTT.

The chain joins TRBV4-1 to TRBJ1-2; tentative D call: TRBD1 (6 bases). This CDR3 is 14 amino acids long. CDR1 MGHRA and CDR2 YSYEKL come from the germline V gene. V was trimmed by 1 base and J by 7 bases, leaving 13 bases between them. CDR3 nucleotides: TGCGCCAGCAGCCAAGCCGGGGGGCAGTTTGGCTACACCTTC. Its translation is CASSQAGGQFGYTF.

This clonotype was counted ten times or more. The chain links TRBV2 to TRBJ1-1; D unresolved. CDR1 and CDR2 from the germline V gene are SNHLY and FYNNEI. Trimming removed 2 bases from V and 0 bases from J, with 10 bases in between. The CDR3 has 15 amino acids. CDR3 sequence (DNA): TGTGCCAGCAGTGAACCAACCTTAATGAACACTGAAGCTTTCTTT. Encoded protein: CASSEPTLMNTEAFF.

The chain employs TRBV30 and TRBJ2-4; D is perhaps TRBD1 or TRBD2 (5 bases each). V was shortened by 2 bases and J by 8 bases, with 10 bases between the two germline ends. CDR1 and CDR2 (germline): GTSNPN, SVGIG (reference sequence). The CDR3 length is 12 residues. The CDR3, as DNA: TGTGCCTGGAGTTGGGGGACCGACATTCAGTACTTC. Translating gives CAWSWGTDIQYF. Looking up the rest from reference TRBV30 and TRBJ2-4 gives the full variable domain: SQTIHQWPATLVQPVGSPLSLECTVEGTSNPNLYWYRQAAGRGLQLLFYSVGIGQISSEVPQNLSASRPQDRQFILSSKKLLLSDSGFYLCAWSWGTDIQYFGAGTRLSVL.

This clonotype was counted at least ten times. The chain couples TRBV30 to TRBJ2-1; unclear D gene. The CDR3 loop spans 13 amino acids. The germline V gene has CDR1 GTSNPN and CDR2 SVGIG (reference sequence). Trimming pared 2 bases from V and 0 bases from J, leaving 5 bases between. The CDR3 DNA is TGTGCCTGGAGTCCGAGCTCCTACAATGAGCAGTTCTTC. Translation: CAWSPSSYNEQFF. Full variable domain (outside the CDR3, taken from reference TRBV30 and TRBJ2-1): SQTIHQWPATLVQPVGSPLSLECTVEGTSNPNLYWYRQAAGRGLQLLFYSVGIGQISSEVPQNLSASRPQDRQFILSSKKLLLSDSGFYLCAWSPSSYNEQFFGPGTRLTVL.

Concerning this clonotype: Given a much more abundant clone one base away, this may be a read error. This chain joins TRBV18 and TRBJ1-5; D is undetermined. The V end was cut by 2 bases, the J end by 5 bases, with 10 bases between. The CDR3 length is 14 residues. Per germline, CDR1 KGHSH and CDR2 LQKENI. CDR3 in amino acids: CASSPGEGDQPQHF. CDR3 DNA: TGTGCCAGCTCACCAGGGGAAGGCGATCAGCCCCAGCATTTT.

The chain combines TRBV11-2 with TRBJ1-5; 9 nucleotides line up with TRBD1. The CDR3 sequence is 16 residues long. Germline lookup yields CDR1 SGHAT and CDR2 FQNNGV. V dropped 5 bases and J dropped 7; count of bases not matched to a gene: 12. The CDR3 sequence is CASSPPAGQGAQPQHF. The CDR3 DNA reads as TGTGCCAGCAGCCCCCCTGCGGGACAGGGAGCCCAGCCCCAGCATTTT. Looking up the rest from reference TRBV11-2 and TRBJ1-5 gives the full variable domain: EAGVAQSPRYKIIEKRQSVAFWCNPISGHATLYWYQQILGQGPKLLIQFQNNGVVDDSQLPKDRFSAERLKGVDSTLKIQPAKLEDSAVYLCASSPPAGQGAQPQHFGDGTRLSIL.

This clonotype occurred many times. This chain uses TRBV2 with TRBJ2-3, with a possible D match to TRBD2 (6 bases). CDR1 and CDR2 (germline): SNHLY, FYNNEI. V was clipped by 8 bases and J by 4 bases, with 16 bases between them. CDR3 length equals 14 residues. The CDR3 loop is CASCPGEGADTQYF. The CDR3 nucleotides are TGTGCCAGCTGTCCGGGGGAAGGGGCAGATACGCAGTATTTT.

This clonotype was observed at least ten times. The chain recombines TRBV2 with TRBJ2-1; D is unclear. The CDR3 sequence is 15 residues long. Germline V lookup: CDR1 SNHLY, CDR2 FYNNEI. V lost 2 bases and J lost 4, with 12 bases in between. In DNA, the CDR3 is TGTGCCAGCAGTGAATCGGCAGGCCCTTACAATGAGCAGTTCTTC. This encodes CASSESAGPYNEQFF.

Ten or more counts support this clonotype. The chain links TRBV7-9 to TRBJ2-3, with 10 bases lining up with TRBD1. Germline CDR1 reads SEHNR; CDR2 reads FQNEAQ (reference sequence). CDR3 length equals 15 residues. The V gene end was trimmed by 5 bases and the J gene end by 6 bases; junction bases not matched to a gene: 8. The CDR3 DNA is TGTGCCAGCAGCACACAGACAGGGGGCGGTGATACGCAGTATTTT. Amino acids: CASSTQTGGGDTQYF.

The rearrangement joins TRBV6-6 to TRBJ2-2, with D possibly being TRBD2 (5 bases). Germline assignment: CDR1 MNHNY and CDR2 SVGAGI (reference sequence). The CDR3 extends over 15 amino acids. V was shortened by 0 bases and J by 0 bases, with 5 bases between the two germline ends. Written as DNA, the CDR3 is TGTGCCAGCAGTTACTCGGAGGCGAACACCGGGGAGCTGTTTTTT. Amino acid sequence: CASSYSEANTGELFF.

This clonotype showed up just a few times. This rearrangement joins TRBV7-8 to TRBJ2-1; D is perhaps TRBD2 (5 bases). The V end lost 5 bases, the J end lost 0 bases, and 11 bases lay between the germline ends. The CDR3 loop spans 15 amino acids. Per the germline V gene, CDR1 is SGHVS and CDR2 is FQNEAQ. The CDR3 here is CASSPLASSYNEQFF. In DNA, the CDR3 is TGTGCCAGCAGCCCCCTAGCAAGCTCCTACAATGAGCAGTTCTTC.

The chain recombines TRBV20-1 with TRBJ1-1; the match to TRBD1 covers 10 bases. CDR1 and CDR2 (germline): DFQATT, SNEGSKA (reference sequence). The V and J ends lost 0 bases and 7 bases, in that order; junction bases with no gene match: 8. This CDR3 spans 15 amino acids. The CDR3 bases are TGCAGTGCTAGAGACCTCGGGACAGGGGCGAATGAAGCTTTCTTT. Translated: CSARDLGTGANEAFF.

This clonotype was recorded only once. CDR3 in DNA: TGTGCCAGCAGCTTCGGACAGTCCTCTACAGATACGCAGTATTTT. It is translated as CASSFGQSSTDTQYF. The chain joins TRBV7-3 to TRBJ2-3, with D possibly matching TRBD1 (6 bases). The V end lost 3 bases, the J end lost 3 bases, and 13 bases lay between the germline ends. This CDR3 comprises 15 residues. CDR1 and CDR2 from the germline V gene are SGHTA and FQGTGA.

The V and J genes are TRBV28 and TRBJ2-6; 7 bases match TRBD1. This CDR3 has 16 amino acids. V gave up 6 bases and J gave up 2 bases; unmatched junction bases: 7. Germline V gene data show CDR1 as MDHEN and CDR2 as SYDVKM. The CDR3 is CASSRVDRAGANVLTF. The DNA for the CDR3 is TGTGCCAGCAGCCGCGTCGACAGGGCTGGGGCCAACGTCCTGACTTTC.

This clonotype was observed many times. The chain joins TRBV9 to TRBJ2-1; D call uncertain. The V end lost 0 bases, the J end lost 0 bases, and 10 bases lay between the germline ends. The germline V gene encodes CDR1 SGDLS and CDR2 YYNGEE. The CDR3 extends over 16 amino acids. The CDR3 DNA is TGTGCCAGCAGCGTAGGTGCGAGGAGCTCCTACAATGAGCAGTTCTTC. Encoded protein: CASSVGARSSYNEQFF.

This clonotype was counted many times. The V gene is TRBV7-9, the J gene TRBJ2-1; TRBD1 might be the D (5 bases). Per the germline V gene, CDR1 is SEHNR and CDR2 is FQNEAQ (reference sequence). This CDR3 region has 12 residues. Trimming shortened V by 5 bases and J by 7 bases, and 9 bases separated the two germline ends. The CDR3 DNA reads TGTGCCAGCAGCAACGCAGGGAATGAGCAGTTCTTC. It is translated as CASSNAGNEQFF.

This clonotype showed up just once. The chain combines TRBV7-9 with TRBJ1-1; D is uncertain. CDR1 SEHNR and CDR2 FQNEAQ come from the germline V gene (reference sequence). Trimming cost V 3 bases and J 5 bases, with 10 bases left between them. The CDR3 totals 13 residues. For the CDR3, the DNA is TGTGCCAGCAGCTTCTCCGGGGTTACTGAAGCTTTCTTT. It is translated as CASSFSGVTEAFF.